This TCR beta chain was recovered during a study of B cell selection in AIRE deficiency. Remarks on this clone: One end of the junction fails to match germline, which may point to a read error. Other DNA variants within this sample encode the same CDR3.

Clones were sequenced by immunoSEQ multiplex PCR, and TCRdb holds only the in-frame ones, with some missing. This sample yields some 23,000 clones, of which 97% are seen a single time; roughly 0.18% belongs to the top ten. CD4+CD127+ cells were sorted as the conventional CD4 T cells. Per the germline V gene, CDR1 is SGHTA and CDR2 is FQGNSA. This CDR3 contains 14 residues. This chain connects TRBV7-2 to TRBJ2-2; possible D gene TRBD2, 5 bases. This clonotype was sampled from a human donor with AIRE deficiency. The sequenced sample consisted of conventional CD4+ T cells sorted from PBMCs. DNA for the CDR3: TGTGCCAGCAGCTTCATTGAGGCCACCGGGGAACTGTTTTTT. Protein: CASSFIEATGELFF.